This T cell receptor (beta chain) originates from a study of cytomegalovirus exposure and HLA in healthy donors. Whole-study findings and limits: Later analysis found that TCR beta chains associated with HLA were more clonally expanded than other, equally common chains. By a later analysis, the bulk of CMV-associated TCR beta chains appeared HLA-restricted. Sequencing artifact likely explains a cluster of highly shared sequence variants. A prior analysis recorded that most TCR beta V segments were productive about 87% or about 30% of the time.

The ends were cut back, 3 bases at V and 7 bases at J, with 10 bases in the middle. Germline-derived CDR1 and CDR2 are MRHNA and SNTAGT. The CDR3 has 13 amino acids. Only a few counts were recorded for this clone. What it recognizes is unknown. It was with 60 Vbeta and 13 Jbeta primers that the PCR ran. Here immunoSEQ multiplex PCR was the method, and the copy in TCRdb shows in-frame clones only, minus some. The sample lists 99,000 or so clones, about 9.5% seen once, with approximately 6.1% in the top ten. This TCR came from a man aged 35-49 years in good health and CMV-seropositive. The rearrangement joins TRBV6-4 to TRBJ1-5; possible D gene TRBD1, 6 bases. The specimen was PBMCs. CDR3 region: CASSEGGGQPQHF. DNA of the CDR3: TGTGCCAGCAGTGAAGGGGGAGGGCAGCCCCAGCATTTT.